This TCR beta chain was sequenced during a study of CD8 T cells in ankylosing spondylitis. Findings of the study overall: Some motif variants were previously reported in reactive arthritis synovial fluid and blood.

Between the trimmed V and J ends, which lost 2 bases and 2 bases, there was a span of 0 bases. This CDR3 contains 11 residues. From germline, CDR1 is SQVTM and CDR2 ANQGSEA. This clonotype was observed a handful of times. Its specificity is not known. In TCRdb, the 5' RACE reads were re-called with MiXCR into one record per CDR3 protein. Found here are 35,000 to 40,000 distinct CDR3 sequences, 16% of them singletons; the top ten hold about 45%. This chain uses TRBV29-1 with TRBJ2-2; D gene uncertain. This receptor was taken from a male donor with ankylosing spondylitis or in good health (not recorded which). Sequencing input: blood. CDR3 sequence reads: CSVENTGELFF. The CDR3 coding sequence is TGCAGCGTTGAAAACACCGGGGAGCTGTTTTTT.